Shown below are 19 T cell receptor beta chains from a single sample sequenced in a study of T cell responses to AZD1222 COVID-19 vaccine. This table comes from immunoSEQ multiplex PCR, and its TCRdb copy is limited to in-frame clones, with some not included. The sample consists of some 130,000 clones, approximately 90% of them appearing once. Sequences were derived from peripheral blood, sampled on day 0 of AZD1222 vaccination. Source of these receptors: an adult in good health.

This clone has only one observation. This rearrangement joins TRBV6-6 to TRBJ1-2, with 8 bases lining up with TRBD1. The CDR3 contains 15 residues. CDR1 and CDR2 from the germline V gene are MNHNY and SVGAGI (reference sequence). V gave up 4 bases and J gave up 8 bases; unmatched junction bases: 12. The CDR3 protein is CASSSPGQALGGYTF. CDR3 sequence (DNA): TGTGCCAGCAGTTCTCCGGGACAGGCCCTCGGGGGCTACACCTTC.

This chain uses TRBV2 with TRBJ1-2; the D is unclear. The CDR3 length is 10 residues. Germline V gene sequence: CDR1 SNHLY, CDR2 FYNNEI. V was trimmed by 8 bases and J by 7 bases, leaving 8 bases between them. The CDR3 protein is CASANVGYTF. CDR3 nucleotide sequence: TGTGCCAGCGCAAACGTTGGCTACACCTTC. The full variable domain, completed using reference TRBV2 and TRBJ1-2, is EPEVTQTPSHQVTQMGQEVILRCVPISNHLYFYWYRQILGQKVEFLVSFYNNEISEKSEIFDDQFSVERPDGSNFTLKIRSTKLEDSAMYFCASANVGYTFGSGTRLTVV.

This chain joins TRBV12-3 or TRBV12-4 and TRBJ1-1; tentatively, D is TRBD1 (5 bases). The CDR3 contains 13 residues. V lost 5 bases to trimming and J lost 5 bases, with 12 bases between them. CDR3 in amino acids: CASSLRERTEAFF. The CDR3 bases are TGTGCCAGCAGTCTCAGGGAGCGGACTGAAGCTTTCTTT.

The chain carries TRBV7-2 and TRBJ1-2; tentatively, D is TRBD1 (5 bases). Between the trimmed V and J ends, which lost 5 bases and 4 bases, there was a span of 17 bases. Germline values: CDR1 SGHTA, CDR2 FQGNSA. The CDR3 extends over 15 amino acids. The CDR3 nucleotides read TGTGCCAGCAGCCGGGGGGACGGACCCTTCTATGGCTACACCTTC. Amino acids: CASSRGDGPFYGYTF.

This clone was seen a single time. V and J are TRBV6-5 and TRBJ2-2; D is ambiguous. Germline V gene lookup returns CDR1 MNHEY and CDR2 SVGAGI. The CDR3 runs to 15 residues. Trimming took off 2 bases at V and 4 bases at J, with 11 bases between the two ends. The DNA for the CDR3 is TGTGCCAGCAGTTACCTCCCCCTGAGCACCGGGGAGCTGTTTTTT. It specifies CASSYLPLSTGELFF.

CDR3 sequence: CASSYYAGVQPQHF. The DNA of the CDR3 is TGTGCCAGCAGTTACTACGCTGGGGTTCAGCCCCAGCATTTT. V gene TRBV6-6 combines with J gene TRBJ1-5; D is unresolved. The CDR3 consists of 14 residues. V dropped 1 base and J dropped 6 bases, with 10 bases sitting between them. Germline V gene lookup returns CDR1 MNHNY and CDR2 SVGAGI (reference sequence).

The chain uses TRBV27 and TRBJ1-5; TRBD1 might be the D (5 bases). Germline lookup yields CDR1 MNHEY and CDR2 SMNVEV (reference sequence). The CDR3 is made up of 13 amino acids. V lost 6 bases to trimming and J lost 3 bases, with 9 bases between them. The CDR3 region has the DNA TGTGCCAGCAGCGACAGACACAATCAGCCCCAGCATTTT. This translates into CASSDRHNQPQHF.

The CDR3 DNA reads as TGTGCCAGCGGGACAGGGCACAACACCGGGGAGCTGTTTTTT. Its protein is CASGTGHNTGELFF. The V call is TRBV9, the J call TRBJ2-2, with 9 positions matching TRBD1. CDR1 SGDLS and CDR2 YYNGEE come from the germline V gene. The CDR3 sequence is 14 residues long. V shed 7 bases, J shed 2 bases, and the junction held 3 bases outside the gene matches. Using reference TRBV9 and TRBJ2-2 for the parts outside the CDR3, the full variable domain is DSGVTQTPKHLITATGQRVTLRCSPRSGDLSVYWYQQSLDQGLQFLIQYYNGEERAKGNILERFSAQQFPDLHSELNLSSLELGDSALYFCASGTGHNTGELFFGEGSRLTVL.

The chain has TRBV29-1 and TRBJ1-1; 7 nucleotides line up with TRBD1. The J segment lost 1 base and the V segment lost 4 bases, leaving 3 bases of the junction unmatched. Germline CDR1 SQVTM, CDR2 ANQGSEA. The CDR3 extends over 13 amino acids. CDR3 bases: TGCAGCGTTGCAACAGGGGCGAACACTGAAGCTTTCTTT. It is translated as CSVATGANTEAFF. Variable domain in full (rest from reference TRBV29-1 and TRBJ1-1): SAVISQKPSRDICQRGTSLTIQCQVDSQVTMMFWYRQQPGQSLTLIATANQGSEATYESGFVIDKFPISRPNLTFSTLTVSNMSPEDSSIYLCSVATGANTEAFFGQGTRLTVV.

This clone was picked up a small number of times. The chain uses TRBV10-3 and TRBJ1-3; the match to TRBD1 covers 8 bases. CDR3 size: 15 residues. Trimming at V came to 4 bases and at J to 0 bases, leaving 2 bases not matched to a gene. In germline, CDR1 is ENHRY, CDR2 SYGVKD. CDR3 in amino acids: CAISAQGVSGNTIYF. The DNA for the CDR3 is TGTGCCATCAGTGCACAGGGGGTCTCTGGAAACACCATATATTTT.

The rearrangement uses TRBV5-1 and TRBJ2-3; tentative D call: TRBD2 (5 bases). Germline CDR1 and CDR2: SGHRS and YFSETQ. V was shortened by 0 bases and J by 2 bases, with 7 bases between the two germline ends. The CDR3 is 14 residues long. This CDR3 reads CASSLERVTDTQYF. The CDR3 DNA reads as TGCGCCAGCAGCTTGGAGAGGGTCACAGATACGCAGTATTTT. Together with reference TRBV5-1 and TRBJ2-3, the CDR3 gives the full variable domain: KAGVTQTPRYLIKTRGQQVTLSCSPISGHRSVSWYQQTPGQGLQFLFEYFSETQRNKGNFPGRFSGRQFSNSRSEMNVSTLELGDSALYLCASSLERVTDTQYFGPGTRLTVL.

The chain carries TRBV3-1 (or the pseudogene TRBV3-2) and TRBJ1-2; no definite D call. Germline lookup yields CDR1 LGHDT and CDR2 YNNKEL (reference sequence). The CDR3 contains 11 residues. V lost 3 bases and J 7 bases, leaving 6 bases between the germline ends. CDR3 protein: CASSHGFGYTF. The CDR3 region has the DNA TGTGCCAGCAGCCACGGTTTTGGCTACACCTTC.

The J gene is TRBJ2-7, the V gene TRBV6-5; D is possibly TRBD1 (5 bases). CDR3 length: 15 residues. Trimming took 7 bases from V and 2 from J, leaving 18 bases between them. Germline V CDR1 and CDR2: MNHEY, SVGAGI. CDR3 sequence: CASTNLARGTYEQYF. CDR3 DNA: TGTGCCAGCACCAACCTCGCTAGGGGTACCTACGAGCAGTACTTC.

The rearrangement uses TRBV18 and TRBJ1-5, with TRBD1 as a possible D gene (6 bases). The V end was cut by 2 bases, the J end by 6 bases, with 11 bases between. The germline V gene encodes CDR1 KGHSH and CDR2 LQKENI. This CDR3 contains 14 residues. The CDR3 protein is CASSPETGLQPQHF. CDR3 coding DNA: TGTGCCAGCTCACCAGAAACAGGGCTTCAGCCCCAGCATTTT.

This sequence joins TRBV6-1 and TRBJ1-1; no clear D. The CDR3 has 16 residues. Trimming took 2 bases from V and 0 from J, leaving 13 bases between them. The germline gives CDR1 MNHNS, CDR2 SASEGT. For the CDR3, the DNA is TGTGCCAGCAGTGAATGGGGATCCATTCTGAACACTGAAGCTTTCTTT. Translation: CASSEWGSILNTEAFF.

This chain uses TRBV30 with TRBJ2-2; TRBD2 might be the D (6 bases). The CDR3 spans 15 residues. Germline assignment: CDR1 GTSNPN and CDR2 SVGIG (reference sequence). V was pared by 3 bases and J by 2 bases, with 13 bases between. This CDR3 is CAWRPAGPNTGELFF. CDR3 nucleotides: TGTGCCTGGAGACCGGCGGGACCAAACACCGGGGAGCTGTTTTTT.

This rearrangement joins TRBV4-2 to TRBJ2-1, with 10 bases identical to TRBD1. This CDR3 is 18 amino acids long. Germline V gene sequence: CDR1 LGHNA, CDR2 YNFKEQ. V shed 4 bases, J shed 7 bases, and the junction held 16 bases outside the gene matches. The CDR3 nucleotides read TGTGCCAGCAGCCGTCGGGACAGGGGCGATGACCTCGGGAATGAGCAGTTCTTC. Its protein product is CASSRRDRGDDLGNEQFF.

V usage is TRBV29-1 and J usage is TRBJ1-1; D not certain. Germline values: CDR1 SQVTM, CDR2 ANQGSEA. V lost 1 base, J lost 1 base, and 1 base lay in between. This CDR3 is 11 amino acids long. CDR3 DNA: TGCAGCGTTGAAGCGAACACTGAAGCTTTCTTT. This codes for CSVEANTEAFF.

The rearrangement uses TRBV19 and TRBJ1-1, with D perhaps matching TRBD1 (5 bases). The CDR3 loop spans 14 amino acids. Trimming pared 6 bases from V and 0 bases from J, leaving 11 bases between. Per the germline V gene, CDR1 is LNHDA and CDR2 is SQIVND (reference sequence). In DNA form, the CDR3 reads TGTGCCAGTAGACCCTTGGGGCTGAACACTGAAGCTTTCTTT. The encoded protein is CASRPLGLNTEAFF.